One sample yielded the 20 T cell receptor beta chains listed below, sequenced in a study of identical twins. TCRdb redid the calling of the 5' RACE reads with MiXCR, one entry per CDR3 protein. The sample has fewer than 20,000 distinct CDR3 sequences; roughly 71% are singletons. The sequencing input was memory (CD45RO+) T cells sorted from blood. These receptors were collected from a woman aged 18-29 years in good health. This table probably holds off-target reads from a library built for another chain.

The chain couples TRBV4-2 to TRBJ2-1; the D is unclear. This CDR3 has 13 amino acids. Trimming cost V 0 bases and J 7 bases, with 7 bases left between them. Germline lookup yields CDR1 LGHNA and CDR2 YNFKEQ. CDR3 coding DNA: TGTGCCAGCAGCCAAGATACCTGGAATGAGCAGTTCTTC. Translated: CASSQDTWNEQFF.

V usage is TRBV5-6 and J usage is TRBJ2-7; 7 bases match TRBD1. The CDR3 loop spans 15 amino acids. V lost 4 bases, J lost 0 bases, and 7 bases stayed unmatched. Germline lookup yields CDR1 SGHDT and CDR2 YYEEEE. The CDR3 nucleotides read TGTGCCAGCAGCCCCGGGACAGTTACCTCCTACGAGCAGTACTTC. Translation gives CASSPGTVTSYEQYF.

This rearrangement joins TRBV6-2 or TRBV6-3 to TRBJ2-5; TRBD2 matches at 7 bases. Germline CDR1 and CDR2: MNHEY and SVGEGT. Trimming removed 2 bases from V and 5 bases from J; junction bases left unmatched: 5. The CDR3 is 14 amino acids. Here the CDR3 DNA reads TGTGCCAGCAGTTACCTGGGACTAACGGAGACCCAGTACTTC. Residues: CASSYLGLTETQYF.

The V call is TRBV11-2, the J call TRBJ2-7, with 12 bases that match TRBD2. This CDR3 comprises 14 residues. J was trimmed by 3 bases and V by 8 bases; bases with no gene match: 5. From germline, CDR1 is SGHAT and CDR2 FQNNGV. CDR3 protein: CASQGLAGFYEQYF. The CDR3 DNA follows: TGTGCCAGCCAAGGACTAGCGGGGTTCTACGAGCAGTACTTC.

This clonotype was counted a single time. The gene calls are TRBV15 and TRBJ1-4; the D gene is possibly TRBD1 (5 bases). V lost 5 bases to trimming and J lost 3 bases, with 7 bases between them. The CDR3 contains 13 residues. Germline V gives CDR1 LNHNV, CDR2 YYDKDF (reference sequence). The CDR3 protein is CATSRGANEKLFF. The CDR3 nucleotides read TGTGCCACCAGCCGAGGGGCTAATGAAAAACTGTTTTTT. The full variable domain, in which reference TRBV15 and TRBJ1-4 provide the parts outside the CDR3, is DAMVIQNPRYQVTQFGKPVTLSCSQTLNHNVMYWYQQKSSQAPKLLFHYYDKDFNNEADTPDNFQSRRPNTSFCFLDIRSPGLGDTAMYLCATSRGANEKLFFGSGTQLSVL.

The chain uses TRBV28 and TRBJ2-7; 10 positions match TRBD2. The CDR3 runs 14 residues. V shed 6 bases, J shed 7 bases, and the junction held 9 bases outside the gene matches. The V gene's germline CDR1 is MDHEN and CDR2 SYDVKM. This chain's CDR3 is CASSSAGGPREQYF. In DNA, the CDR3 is TGTGCCAGCAGCTCAGCGGGAGGGCCGCGGGAGCAGTACTTC.

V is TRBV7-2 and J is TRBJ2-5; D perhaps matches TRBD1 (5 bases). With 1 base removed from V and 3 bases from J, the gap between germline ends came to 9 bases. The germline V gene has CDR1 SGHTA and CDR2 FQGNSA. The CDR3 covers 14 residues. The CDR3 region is CASSLVSREETQYF. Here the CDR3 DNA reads TGTGCCAGCAGCTTAGTTTCCAGGGAAGAGACCCAGTACTTC. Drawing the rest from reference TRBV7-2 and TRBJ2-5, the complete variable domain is GAGVSQSPSNKVTEKGKDVELRCDPISGHTALYWYRQSLGQGLEFLIYFQGNSAPDKSGLPSDRFSAERTGGSVSTLTIQRTQQEDSAVYLCASSLVSREETQYFGPGTRLLVL.

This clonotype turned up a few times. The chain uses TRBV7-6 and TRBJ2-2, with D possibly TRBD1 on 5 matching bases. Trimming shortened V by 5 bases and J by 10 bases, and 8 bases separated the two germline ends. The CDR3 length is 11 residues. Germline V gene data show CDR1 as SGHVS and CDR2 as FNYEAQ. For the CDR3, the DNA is TGTGCCAGCAGCCAAGGGGTGGAGCTGTTTTTT. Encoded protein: CASSQGVELFF.

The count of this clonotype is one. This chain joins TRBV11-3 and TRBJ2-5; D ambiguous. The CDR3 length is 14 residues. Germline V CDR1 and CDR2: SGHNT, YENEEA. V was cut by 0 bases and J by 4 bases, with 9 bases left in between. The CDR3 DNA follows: TGTGCCAGCAGCTTAGATCTGGGGTCAGAGACCCAGTACTTC. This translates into CASSLDLGSETQYF.

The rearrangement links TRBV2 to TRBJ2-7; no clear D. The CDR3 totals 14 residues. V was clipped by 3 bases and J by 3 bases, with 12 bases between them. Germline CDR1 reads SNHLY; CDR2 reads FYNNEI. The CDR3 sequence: CASSDAGRYYEQYF. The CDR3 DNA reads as TGTGCCAGCAGTGACGCCGGCCGATACTACGAGCAGTACTTC.

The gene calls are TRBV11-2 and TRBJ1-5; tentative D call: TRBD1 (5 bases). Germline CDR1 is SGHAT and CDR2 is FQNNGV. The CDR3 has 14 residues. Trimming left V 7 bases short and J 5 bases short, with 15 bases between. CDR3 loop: CASTLSGLDQPQHF. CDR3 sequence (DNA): TGTGCCAGCACCCTTTCAGGGCTCGATCAGCCCCAGCATTTT.

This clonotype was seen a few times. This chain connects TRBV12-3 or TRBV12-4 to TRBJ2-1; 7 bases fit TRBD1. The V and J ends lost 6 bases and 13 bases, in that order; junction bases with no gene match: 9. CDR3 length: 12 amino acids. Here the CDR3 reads CASRRTGTEQFF. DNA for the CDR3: TGTGCCAGCAGAAGGACCGGGACAGAACAGTTCTTC.

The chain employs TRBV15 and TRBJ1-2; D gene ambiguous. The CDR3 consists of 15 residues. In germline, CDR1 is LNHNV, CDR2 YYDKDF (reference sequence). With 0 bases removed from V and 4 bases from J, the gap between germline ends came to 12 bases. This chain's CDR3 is CATSRDERVSYGYTF. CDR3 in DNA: TGTGCCACCAGCAGAGATGAAAGGGTCTCCTATGGCTACACCTTC.

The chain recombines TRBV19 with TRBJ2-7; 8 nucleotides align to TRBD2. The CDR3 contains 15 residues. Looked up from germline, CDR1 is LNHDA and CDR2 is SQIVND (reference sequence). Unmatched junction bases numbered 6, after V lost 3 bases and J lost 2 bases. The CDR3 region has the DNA TGTGCCAGTAGTATTCAAGCGGGAGCTCCCTACGAGCAGTACTTC. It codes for CASSIQAGAPYEQYF.

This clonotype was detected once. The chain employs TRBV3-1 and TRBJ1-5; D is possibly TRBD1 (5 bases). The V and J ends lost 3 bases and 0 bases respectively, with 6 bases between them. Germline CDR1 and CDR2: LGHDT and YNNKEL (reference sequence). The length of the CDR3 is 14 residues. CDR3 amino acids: CASSQTVSNQPQHF. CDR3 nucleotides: TGTGCCAGCAGCCAGACAGTTAGCAATCAGCCCCAGCATTTT.

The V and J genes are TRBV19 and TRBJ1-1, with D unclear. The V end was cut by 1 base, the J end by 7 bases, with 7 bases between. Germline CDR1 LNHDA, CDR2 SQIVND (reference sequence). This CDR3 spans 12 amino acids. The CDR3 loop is CASSIAKGEAFF. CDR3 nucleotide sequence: TGTGCCAGTAGTATAGCGAAAGGTGAAGCTTTCTTT.

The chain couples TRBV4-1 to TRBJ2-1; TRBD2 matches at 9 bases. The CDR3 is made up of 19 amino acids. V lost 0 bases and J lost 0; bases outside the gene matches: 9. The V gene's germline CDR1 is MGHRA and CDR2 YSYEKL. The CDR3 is CASSQDTSGSYSSYNEQFF. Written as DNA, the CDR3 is TGCGCCAGCAGCCAAGACACTAGCGGGTCTTATAGCTCCTACAATGAGCAGTTCTTC.

CDR3 DNA: TGTGCCAGCAGCTTGTCGGGCCGGAGTCAGTTTAATGAAAAACTGTTTTTT. Its translation: CASSLSGRSQFNEKLFF. The chain employs TRBV5-6 and TRBJ1-4; D unresolved. The CDR3 length is 17 residues. Per the germline V gene, CDR1 is SGHDT and CDR2 is YYEEEE. The V end lost 1 base, the J end lost 4 bases, and 17 bases lay between the germline ends.

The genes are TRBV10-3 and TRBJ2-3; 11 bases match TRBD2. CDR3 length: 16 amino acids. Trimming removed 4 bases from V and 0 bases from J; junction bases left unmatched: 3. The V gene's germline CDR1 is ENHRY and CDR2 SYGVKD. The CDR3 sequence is CAISVTSGTSTDTQYF. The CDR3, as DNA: TGTGCCATCAGTGTGACTAGCGGGACCAGCACAGATACGCAGTATTTT.

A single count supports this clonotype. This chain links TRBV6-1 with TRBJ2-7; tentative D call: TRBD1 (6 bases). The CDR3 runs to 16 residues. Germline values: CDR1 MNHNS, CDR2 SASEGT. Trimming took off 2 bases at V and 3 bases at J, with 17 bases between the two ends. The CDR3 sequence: CASSETNNRAHYEQYF. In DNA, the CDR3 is TGTGCCAGCAGTGAAACCAATAACAGGGCCCACTACGAGCAGTACTTC.